The 6 T cell receptor beta chains below were found in one sample sequenced in a study of T cell responses to AZD1222 COVID-19 vaccine. Produced via immunoSEQ multiplex PCR; TCRdb's table is partial and in-frame only. This table has about 140,000 clones, approximately 93% appearing once. The material was peripheral blood, obtained after recovery from COVID-19. These receptors were collected from an adult who had recovered from COVID-19.

The V gene is TRBV6-1, the J gene TRBJ1-6, with 7 bases identical to TRBD1. The CDR3 loop spans 16 amino acids. V lost 4 bases and J lost 7; bases outside the gene matches: 10. Germline V gene data show CDR1 as MNHNS and CDR2 as SASEGT. The chain's CDR3 is CASSGRFGTANSPLHF. The CDR3 coding sequence is TGTGCCAGCAGTGGTCGTTTTGGGACAGCCAATTCACCCCTCCACTTT.

The rearrangement links TRBV5-1 to TRBJ1-4, with TRBD1 as a possible D gene (5 bases). There are 15 residues in the CDR3. V dropped 4 bases and J dropped 0 bases, with 10 bases sitting between them. CDR1 and CDR2 from the germline V gene are SGHRS and YFSETQ. For the CDR3, the DNA is TGCGCCAGCAGCATCCTGGGGGCAACTAATGAAAAACTGTTTTTT. Its protein is CASSILGATNEKLFF.

The V gene is TRBV3-1 (or the pseudogene TRBV3-2), the J gene TRBJ2-3; D possibly corresponds to TRBD1 (6 bases). Between the trimmed V and J ends, which lost 0 bases and 11 bases, there was a span of 12 bases. Germline V gives CDR1 LGHDT, CDR2 YNNKEL (reference sequence). The length of the CDR3 is 13 residues. The CDR3, as DNA: TGTGCCAGCAGCCAAGAAGGGGCGACAGGGCAGTATTTT. Translated, it gives CASSQEGATGQYF.

The chain employs TRBV5-4 and TRBJ2-7, with D maybe TRBD2 (6 bases). Trimming shortened V by 2 bases and J by 2 bases, and 14 bases separated the two germline ends. The CDR3 is 15 residues long. CDR1 and CDR2 (germline): SGHNT, YYREEE (reference sequence). As DNA, the CDR3 is TGTGCCAGCAGCTTTGGGAGGCAAGCGCCCTACGAGCAGTACTTC. Its translation is CASSFGRQAPYEQYF.

This chain uses TRBV3-1 (or the pseudogene TRBV3-2) with TRBJ2-7, with D perhaps matching TRBD2 (6 bases). Trimming left V 0 bases short and J 10 bases short, with 13 bases between. Germline loops: CDR1 LGHDT, CDR2 YNNKEL (reference sequence). CDR3 size: 13 residues. This CDR3 reads CASSQDTSKNQYF. CDR3 nucleotide sequence: TGTGCCAGCAGCCAAGATACTAGCAAGAACCAGTACTTC.

This clone was recorded only once. The genes are TRBV28 and TRBJ1-1; 8 bases fit TRBD1. Germline V gene lookup returns CDR1 MDHEN and CDR2 SYDVKM. With 7 bases clipped from V and 4 bases from J, the junction kept 11 bases outside the gene matches. This CDR3 contains 15 residues. The CDR3 sequence is CASTLQGGVSTEAFF. The CDR3 nucleotides read TGTGCCAGCACCCTACAGGGGGGCGTCTCCACTGAAGCTTTCTTT.